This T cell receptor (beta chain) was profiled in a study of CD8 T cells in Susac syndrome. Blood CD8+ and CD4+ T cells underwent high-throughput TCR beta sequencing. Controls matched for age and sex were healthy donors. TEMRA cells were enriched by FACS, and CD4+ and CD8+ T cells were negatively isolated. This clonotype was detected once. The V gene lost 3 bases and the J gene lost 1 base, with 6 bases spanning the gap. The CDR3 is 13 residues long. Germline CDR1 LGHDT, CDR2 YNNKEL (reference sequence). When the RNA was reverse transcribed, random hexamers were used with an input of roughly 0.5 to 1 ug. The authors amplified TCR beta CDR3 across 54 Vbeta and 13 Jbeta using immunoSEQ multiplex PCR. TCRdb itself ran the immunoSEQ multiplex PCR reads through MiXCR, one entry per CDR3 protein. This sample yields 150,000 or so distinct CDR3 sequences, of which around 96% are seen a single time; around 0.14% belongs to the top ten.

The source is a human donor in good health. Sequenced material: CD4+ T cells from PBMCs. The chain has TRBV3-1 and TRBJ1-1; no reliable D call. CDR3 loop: CASSQLKNTEAFF. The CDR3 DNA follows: TGTGCCAGCAGCCAGCTAAAGAACACTGAAGCTTTCTTT.